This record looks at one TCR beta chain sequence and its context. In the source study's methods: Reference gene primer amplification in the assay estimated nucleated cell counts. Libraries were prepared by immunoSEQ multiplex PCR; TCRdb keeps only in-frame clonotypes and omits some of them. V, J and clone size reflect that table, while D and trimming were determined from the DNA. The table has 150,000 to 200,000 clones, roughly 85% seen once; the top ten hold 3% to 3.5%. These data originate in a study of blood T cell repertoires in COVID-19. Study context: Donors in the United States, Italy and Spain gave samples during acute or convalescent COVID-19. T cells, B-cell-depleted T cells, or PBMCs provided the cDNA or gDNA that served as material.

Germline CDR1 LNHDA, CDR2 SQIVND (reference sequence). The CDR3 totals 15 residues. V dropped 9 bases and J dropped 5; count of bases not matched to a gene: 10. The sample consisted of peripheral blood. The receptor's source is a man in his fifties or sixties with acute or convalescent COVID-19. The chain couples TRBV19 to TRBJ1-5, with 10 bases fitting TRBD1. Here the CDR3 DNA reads TGTGCCAGCCGTACCGGGACAGGGGACTATCAGCCCCAGCATTTT. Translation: CASRTGTGDYQPQHF.